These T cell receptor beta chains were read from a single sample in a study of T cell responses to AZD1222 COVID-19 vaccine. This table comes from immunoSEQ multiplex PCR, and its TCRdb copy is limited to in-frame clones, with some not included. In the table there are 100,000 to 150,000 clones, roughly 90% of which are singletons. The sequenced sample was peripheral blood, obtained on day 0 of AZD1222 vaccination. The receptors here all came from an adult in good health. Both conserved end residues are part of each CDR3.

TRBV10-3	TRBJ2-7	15	CAIRPPGTGRYEQYF
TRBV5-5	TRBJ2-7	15	CASRLGTSGRDEQYF
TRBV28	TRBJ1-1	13	CASGRQMNTEAFF
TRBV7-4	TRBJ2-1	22	CASPSYPGRRVCQLAGANEQFF
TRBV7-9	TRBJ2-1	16	CASSLVLGGTGNEQFF
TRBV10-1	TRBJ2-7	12	CASSDTYYEQYF
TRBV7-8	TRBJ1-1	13	CASSFQENTEAFF
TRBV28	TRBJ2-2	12	CASSPTHNGMFF
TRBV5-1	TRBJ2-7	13	CASSQGQGNEQYF
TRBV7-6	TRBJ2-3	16	CASRELAGANTDTQYF
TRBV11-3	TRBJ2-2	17	CASTTSGGQQQTGELFF
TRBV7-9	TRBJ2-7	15	CASSLHKGVVYEQYF
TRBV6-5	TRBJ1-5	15	CASSPDREWGQPQHF
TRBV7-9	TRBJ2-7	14	CASSSSGSSYEQYF
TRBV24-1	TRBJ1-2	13	CATSEQPADGYTF
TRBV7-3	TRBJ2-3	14	CANSSHRDTDTQYF
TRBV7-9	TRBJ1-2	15	CASSLGPGVNYGYTF
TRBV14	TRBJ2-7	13	CASSLISPYEQYF
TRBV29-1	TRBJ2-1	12	CSSRVNYNEQFF
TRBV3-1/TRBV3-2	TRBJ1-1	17	CASSPPTAKHWNTEAFF
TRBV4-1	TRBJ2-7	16	CASSQEWTGVTYEQYF
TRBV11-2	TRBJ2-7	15	CASSLNRLPTYEQYF
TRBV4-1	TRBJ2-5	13	CASSQVGPGAQYF
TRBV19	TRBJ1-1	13	CASQGTLDTEAFF
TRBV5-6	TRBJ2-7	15	CASSLARDRTYEQYF
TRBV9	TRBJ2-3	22	CASSVPLHPGTSGRDNTDTQYF
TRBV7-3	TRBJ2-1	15	CASSLQHNSYNEQFF
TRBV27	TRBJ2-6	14	CASKRGSGANVLTF
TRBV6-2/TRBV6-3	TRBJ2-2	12	CASSYPAGELFF
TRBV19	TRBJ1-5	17	CASSSSPTGFGNQPQHF
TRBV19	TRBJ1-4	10	CASLFGKLFF
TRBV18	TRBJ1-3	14	CASLLAATEGTIYF
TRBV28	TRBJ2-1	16	CASSLGGTSSYNEQFF
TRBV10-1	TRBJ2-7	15	CASRIPLAGPYEQYF
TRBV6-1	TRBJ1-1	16	CASSETGTYMNTEAFF
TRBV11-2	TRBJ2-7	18	CASSLDQFAGTSTYEQYF
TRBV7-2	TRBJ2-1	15	CASSIQGSVGNEQFF
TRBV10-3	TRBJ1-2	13	CAITEAGGGGYTF
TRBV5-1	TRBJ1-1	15	CASSLGPDRNTEAFF
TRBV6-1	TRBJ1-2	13	CASSESAAGGYTF
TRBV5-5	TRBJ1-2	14	CASSLSGSEYGYTF
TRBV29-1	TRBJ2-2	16	CSVEVPGGGRPGELFF
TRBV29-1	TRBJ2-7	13	CSVDLPGVYEQYF
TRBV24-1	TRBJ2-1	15	CATSDIAVEVNEQFF
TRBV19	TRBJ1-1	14	CASSRTGMNTEAFF
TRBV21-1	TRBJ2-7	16	CASSKGRGGKGYEQYF